This entry concerns a single T cell receptor (beta chain). What antigen it recognizes has not been identified. Per-base qualities were not stored, and no clone one base away is much larger. This sample is part of a study of blood T cells in healthy people across ages (dated by TCRdb to between 2015 and 2016). About the investigation overall: In model experiments, roughly one uniquely barcoded TCR beta cDNA molecule per two T cells was captured by template switching. Using the same blood draw, the study looked at two additional independent replicas of 1 million unique cDNA reads for two donors, one aged 18 to 29 and the other aged 80 or older. Donors of different ages were randomly distributed across sequencing lanes to avoid experimental bias. To track age-related changes in TCR beta repertoire diversity, the study relied on deep sequencing normalized with unique cDNA molecular identifiers. The donors were divided into four age groups: young (average roughly 17 years), middle-aged (around 41), aged (about 60) and long-lived (82). Overall study results and their limits: Observed TCR beta diversity per million T cells fell roughly linearly with age, and a significant reduction was already apparent by age around 40. Since profiling was done on bulk unsorted PBMCs, naive and antigen-experienced compartments could not be conclusively compared. Compared with the aged group, the long-lived group had more naive CD4+ T cells, fewer expanded clones and increased TCR diversity, a pattern suggesting age selection. Estimates of total diversity based on one million sequenced T cells were regarded as lower bounds and as underestimates. Donor CMV infection status was unknown, potentially confounding age-related changes in expanded clonotypes. There was a strong correlation between observed TCR beta diversity and the percentage of naive T cells measured by flow cytometry.

Systemically healthy Caucasian individuals from Russia, 39 in total and aged about 6 to 90 years, were included as donors. Around 10 milliliters of peripheral blood were drawn from each donor into EDTA-treated Vacutainer tubes. PBMCs were isolated by Ficoll-Paque density-gradient centrifugation, with at least 7 million obtained per sample. Trizol reagent was used to extract total RNA from PBMCs, with at least 5.5 micrograms per sample. The percentages of naive CD45RAhigh/CD27high T cells were determined by flow cytometry on a PBMC aliquot from every donor. Library prep was done by 5' RACE. TCRdb names Illumina HiSeq 2500 as the instrument used. A second PCR of about 7 to 12 cycles was run with a J-beta primer mix and a sample-barcoded 5' primer. A unique molecular identifier was introduced onto each TCR beta cDNA molecule by a template-switch 5' adaptor carrying 12 random nucleotides. Each sample yielded at least 3 million CDR3-containing paired-end reads. The Mint cDNA synthesis kit, primed by a TRBC-specific oligonucleotide, was used to synthesize first-strand cDNA from all RNA. Following uracil-DNA glycosylase treatment, all cDNA underwent a first 18-cycle PCR with the universal primers M1SS and BC2_uni_R. The source study handled its data this way. For normalization, 1 million high-quality reads, each with a distinct molecular identifier, were randomly selected from each sample. Instead of being binned into consensus sequences, reads with shared molecular identifiers were discarded. MiTCR, with a Q25 quality threshold and the strictest error-elimination algorithm, was used for CDR3 identification, clonotype clustering and error correction. Lower-bound total TCR beta diversity was estimated with a nonparametric unseen species model using Euler transformation. TCRdb reworked the public reads: Q25 trimming with fastp, MiXCR clone assembly, productive beta chains retained. Merged by CDR3 protein, the rows form single entries marked with the most common genes and DNA. The V and J calls were not made by the authors but by TCRdb's processing. This sample comprises around 580,000 distinct CDR3 sequences, around half of them detected only once. The ten largest clones add up to 20% to 25% of the sample.

The material sequenced was blood. The sequence came from a man older than 75 in good health.

The nucleotide sequence reads as follows: TGCAGTGCAAAGCGGGGCTACAATGAGCAGTTCTTC. Translation gives CSAKRGYNEQFF. The rearranged chain carries TRBV20-1 and TRBJ2-1, with TRBD2 identical over 7 junction bases. Germline trimming: 6 bases from V, 3 bases from J; junction bases outside gene matches: 2. From the cysteine through the phenylalanine, the CDR3 covers 12 amino acids. Left in the record is the CDR3 DNA by itself, 36 bases read in frame from the first base. The germline V gene (reference sequence) yields DFQATT for CDR1 and SNEGSKA for CDR2.